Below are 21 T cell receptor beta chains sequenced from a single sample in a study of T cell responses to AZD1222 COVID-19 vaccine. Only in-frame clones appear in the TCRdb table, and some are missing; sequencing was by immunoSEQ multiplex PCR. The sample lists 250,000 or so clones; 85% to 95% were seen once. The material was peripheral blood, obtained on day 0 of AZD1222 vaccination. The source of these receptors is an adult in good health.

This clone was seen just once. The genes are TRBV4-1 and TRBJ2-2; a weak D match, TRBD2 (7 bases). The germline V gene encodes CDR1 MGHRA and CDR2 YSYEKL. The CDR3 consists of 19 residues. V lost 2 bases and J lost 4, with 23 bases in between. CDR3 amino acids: CASSQSSLVGGHPTGELFF. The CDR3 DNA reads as TGCGCCAGCAGCCAATCCTCCCTGGTGGGGGGGCACCCCACCGGGGAGCTGTTTTTT.

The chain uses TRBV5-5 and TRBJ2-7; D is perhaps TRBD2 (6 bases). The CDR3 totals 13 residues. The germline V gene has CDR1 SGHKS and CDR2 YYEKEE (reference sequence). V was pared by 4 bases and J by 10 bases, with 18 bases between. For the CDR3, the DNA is TGTGCCAGCAGCCTGACGGCGGGGTATGTACAGTACTTC. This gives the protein CASSLTAGYVQYF.

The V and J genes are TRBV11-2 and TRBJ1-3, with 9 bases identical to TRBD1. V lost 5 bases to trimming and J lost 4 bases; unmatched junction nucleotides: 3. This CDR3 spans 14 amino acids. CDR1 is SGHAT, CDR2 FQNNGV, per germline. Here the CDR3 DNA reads TGTGCCAGCAGCCCGACAGGGGGGGGAAACACCATATATTTT. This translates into CASSPTGGGNTIYF.

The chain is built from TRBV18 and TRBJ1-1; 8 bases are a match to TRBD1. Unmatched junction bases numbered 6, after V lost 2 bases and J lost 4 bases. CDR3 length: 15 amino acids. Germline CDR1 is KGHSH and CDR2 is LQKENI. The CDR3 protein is CASSPGRGQGTEAFF. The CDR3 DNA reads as TGTGCCAGCTCACCAGGCAGGGGGCAGGGCACTGAAGCTTTCTTT.

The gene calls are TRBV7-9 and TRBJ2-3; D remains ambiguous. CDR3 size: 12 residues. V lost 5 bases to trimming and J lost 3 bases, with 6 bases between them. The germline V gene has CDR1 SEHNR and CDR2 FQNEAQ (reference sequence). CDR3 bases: TGTGCCAGCAGCCCGGAGACAGATACGCAGTATTTT. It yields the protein CASSPETDTQYF.

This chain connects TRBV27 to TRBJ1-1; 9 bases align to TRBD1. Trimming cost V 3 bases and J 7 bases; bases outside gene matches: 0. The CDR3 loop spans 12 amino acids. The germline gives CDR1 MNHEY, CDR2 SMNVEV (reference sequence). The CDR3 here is CASSLTGGEAFF. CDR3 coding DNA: TGTGCCAGCAGTTTGACAGGGGGTGAAGCTTTCTTT.

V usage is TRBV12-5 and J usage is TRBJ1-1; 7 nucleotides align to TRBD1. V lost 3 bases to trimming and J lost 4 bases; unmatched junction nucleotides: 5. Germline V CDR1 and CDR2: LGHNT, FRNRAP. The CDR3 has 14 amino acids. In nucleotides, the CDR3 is TGTGCTAGTGGTTTCCACAGGGGTTTCACTGAAGCTTTCTTT. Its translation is CASGFHRGFTEAFF.

The CDR3 region is CASSYSVGGSGNTIYF. The CDR3 nucleotides read TGTGCCAGCAGTTATTCCGTGGGAGGATCTGGAAACACCATATATTTT. The chain has TRBV6-5 and TRBJ1-3; no reliable D call. V lost 3 bases, J lost 1 base, and 13 bases lay in between. This CDR3 region has 16 residues. Germline V gene sequence: CDR1 MNHEY, CDR2 SVGAGI.

CDR3 protein: CATVRGGNNQPQHF. In DNA form, the CDR3 reads TGTGCCACCGTGCGGGGGGGAAACAATCAGCCCCAGCATTTT. The chain employs TRBV28 and TRBJ1-5, with a possible D match to TRBD1 (5 bases). From germline, CDR1 is MDHEN and CDR2 SYDVKM. CDR3 length: 14 residues. The V and J ends lost 10 bases and 3 bases respectively, with 16 bases between them.

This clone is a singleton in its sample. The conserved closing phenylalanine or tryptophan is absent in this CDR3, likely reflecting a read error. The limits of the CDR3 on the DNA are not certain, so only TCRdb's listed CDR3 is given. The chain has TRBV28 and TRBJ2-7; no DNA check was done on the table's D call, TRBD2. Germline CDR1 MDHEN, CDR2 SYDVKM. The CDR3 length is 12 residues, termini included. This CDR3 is CASSFWETWRPD.

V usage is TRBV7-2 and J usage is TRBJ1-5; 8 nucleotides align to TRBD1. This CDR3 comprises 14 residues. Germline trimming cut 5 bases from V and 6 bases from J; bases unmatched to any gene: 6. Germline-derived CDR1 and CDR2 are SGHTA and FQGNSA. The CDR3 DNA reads TGTGCCAGCAGCACAGGGGGTATAAGTCAGCCCCAGCATTTT. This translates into CASSTGGISQPQHF.

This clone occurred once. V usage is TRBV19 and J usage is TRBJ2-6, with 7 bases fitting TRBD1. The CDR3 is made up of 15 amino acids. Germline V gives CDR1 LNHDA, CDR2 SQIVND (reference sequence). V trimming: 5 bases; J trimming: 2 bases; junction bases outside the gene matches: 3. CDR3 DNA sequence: TGTGCCAGTAGTGCAGACAGGGCTGGGGCCAACGTCCTGACTTTC. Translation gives CASSADRAGANVLTF.

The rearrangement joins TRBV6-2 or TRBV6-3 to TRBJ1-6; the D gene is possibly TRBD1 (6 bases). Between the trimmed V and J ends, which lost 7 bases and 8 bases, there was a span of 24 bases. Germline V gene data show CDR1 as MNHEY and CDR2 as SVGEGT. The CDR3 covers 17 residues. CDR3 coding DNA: TGTGCCAGCAACCCATATGGGGGGCGAAGGCTTTATTCACCCCTCCACTTT. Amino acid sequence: CASNPYGGRRLYSPLHF.

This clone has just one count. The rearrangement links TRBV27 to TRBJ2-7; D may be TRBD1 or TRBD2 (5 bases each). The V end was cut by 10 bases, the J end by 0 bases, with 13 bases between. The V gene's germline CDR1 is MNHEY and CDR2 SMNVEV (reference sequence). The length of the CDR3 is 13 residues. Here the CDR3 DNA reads TGTGCCACATGGGGACGTAACTCCTACGAGCAGTACTTC. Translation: CATWGRNSYEQYF.

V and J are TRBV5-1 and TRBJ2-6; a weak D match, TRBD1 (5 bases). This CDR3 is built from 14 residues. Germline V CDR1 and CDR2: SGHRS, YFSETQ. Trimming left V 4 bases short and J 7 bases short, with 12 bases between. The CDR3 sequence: CASSPADRANVLTF. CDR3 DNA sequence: TGCGCCAGCAGCCCGGCTGACAGAGCCAACGTCCTGACTTTC.

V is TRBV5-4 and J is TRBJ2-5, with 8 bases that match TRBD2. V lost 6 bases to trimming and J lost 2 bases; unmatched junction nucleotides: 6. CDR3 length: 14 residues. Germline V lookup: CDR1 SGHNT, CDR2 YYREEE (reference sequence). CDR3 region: CASNQGGGQETQYF. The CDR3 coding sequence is TGTGCCAGCAACCAGGGCGGGGGGCAAGAGACCCAGTACTTC.

The CDR3 spells CAWGTGRAFF. CDR3 DNA: TGTGCCTGGGGGACAGGGAGGGCTTTCTTT. V and J are TRBV30 and TRBJ1-1; 9 bases line up with TRBD1. CDR1 and CDR2 (germline): GTSNPN, SVGIG (reference sequence). The CDR3 extends over 10 amino acids. J gave up 11 bases and V 5 bases, and 3 bases lay outside the gene matches.

CDR3 region: CASSLAGEQYF. CDR3 nucleotides: TGCGCCAGCAGTCTAGCTGGCGAGCAGTACTTC. The chain joins TRBV10-1 to TRBJ2-7; weak D call: TRBD2 (5 bases). V gave up 5 bases and J gave up 6 bases, with 8 bases separating them. Germline V gene sequence: CDR1 WNHNN, CDR2 SYGVQD (reference sequence). The CDR3 is 11 amino acids.

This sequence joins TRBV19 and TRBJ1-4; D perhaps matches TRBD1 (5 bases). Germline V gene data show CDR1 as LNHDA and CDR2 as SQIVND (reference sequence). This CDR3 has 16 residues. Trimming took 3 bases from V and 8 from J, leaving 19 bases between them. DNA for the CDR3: TGTGCCAGTAGTATTTCGGTCGGGGACCCGGCCGAAAAACTGTTTTTT. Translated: CASSISVGDPAEKLFF.

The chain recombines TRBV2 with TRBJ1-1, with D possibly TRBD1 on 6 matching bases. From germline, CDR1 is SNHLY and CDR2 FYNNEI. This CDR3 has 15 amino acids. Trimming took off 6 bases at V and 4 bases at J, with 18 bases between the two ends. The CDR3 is CASSADGGAGTEAFF. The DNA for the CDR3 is TGTGCCAGCAGCGCGGACGGGGGCGCGGGCACTGAAGCTTTCTTT. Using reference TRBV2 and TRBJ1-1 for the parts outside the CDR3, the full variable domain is EPEVTQTPSHQVTQMGQEVILRCVPISNHLYFYWYRQILGQKVEFLVSFYNNEISEKSEIFDDQFSVERPDGSNFTLKIRSTKLEDSAMYFCASSADGGAGTEAFFGQGTRLTVV.

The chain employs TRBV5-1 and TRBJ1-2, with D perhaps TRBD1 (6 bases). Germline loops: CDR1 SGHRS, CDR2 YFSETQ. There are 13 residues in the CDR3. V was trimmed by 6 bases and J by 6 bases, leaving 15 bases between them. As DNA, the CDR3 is TGCGCCAGCACCCCCGGGACACTACATGGCTACACCTTC. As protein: CASTPGTLHGYTF.